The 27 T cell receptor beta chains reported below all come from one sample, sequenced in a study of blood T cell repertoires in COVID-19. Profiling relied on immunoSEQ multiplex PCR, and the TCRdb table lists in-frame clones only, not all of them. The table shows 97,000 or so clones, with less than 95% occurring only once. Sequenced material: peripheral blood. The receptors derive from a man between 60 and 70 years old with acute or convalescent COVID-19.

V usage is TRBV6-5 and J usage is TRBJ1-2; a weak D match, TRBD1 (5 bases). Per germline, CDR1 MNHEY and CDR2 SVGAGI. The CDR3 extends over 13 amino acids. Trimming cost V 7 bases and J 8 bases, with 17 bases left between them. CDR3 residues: CASIGDSKGGYTF. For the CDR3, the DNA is TGTGCCAGCATCGGAGACAGTAAGGGAGGCTACACCTTC.

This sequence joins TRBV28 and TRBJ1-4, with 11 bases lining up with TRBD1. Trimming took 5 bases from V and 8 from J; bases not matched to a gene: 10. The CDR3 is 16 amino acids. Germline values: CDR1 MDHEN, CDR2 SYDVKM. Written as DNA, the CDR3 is TGTGCCAGCAGTCCCGGGACAGGGGGAGTAGGGGAAAAACTGTTTTTT. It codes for CASSPGTGGVGEKLFF. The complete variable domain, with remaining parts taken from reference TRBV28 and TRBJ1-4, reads DVKVTQSSRYLVKRTGEKVFLECVQDMDHENMFWYRQDPGLGLRLIYFSYDVKMKEKGDIPEGYSVSREKKERFSLILESASTNQTSMYLCASSPGTGGVGEKLFFGSGTQLSVL.

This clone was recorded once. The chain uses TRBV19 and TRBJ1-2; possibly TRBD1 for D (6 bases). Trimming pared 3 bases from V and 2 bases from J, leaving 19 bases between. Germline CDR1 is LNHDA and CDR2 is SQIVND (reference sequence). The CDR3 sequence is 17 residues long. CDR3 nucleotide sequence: TGTGCCAGTAGTATTATAAGGGGGAACTCAGCCAACTATGGCTACACCTTC. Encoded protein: CASSIIRGNSANYGYTF.

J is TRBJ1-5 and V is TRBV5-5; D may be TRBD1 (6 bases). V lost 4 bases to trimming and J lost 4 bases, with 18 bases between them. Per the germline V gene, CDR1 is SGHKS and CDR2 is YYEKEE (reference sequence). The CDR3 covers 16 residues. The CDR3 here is CASSRDTDLRNQPQHF. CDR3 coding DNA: TGTGCCAGCAGCCGGGACACGGACTTACGGAATCAGCCCCAGCATTTT.

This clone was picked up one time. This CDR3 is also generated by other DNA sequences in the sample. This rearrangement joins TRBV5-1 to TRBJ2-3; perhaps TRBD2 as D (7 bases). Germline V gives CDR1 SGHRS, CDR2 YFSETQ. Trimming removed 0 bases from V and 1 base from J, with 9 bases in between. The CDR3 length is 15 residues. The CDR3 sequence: CASSLEGGRTDTQYF. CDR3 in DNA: TGCGCCAGCAGCTTGGAGGGGGGGCGCACAGATACGCAGTATTTT.

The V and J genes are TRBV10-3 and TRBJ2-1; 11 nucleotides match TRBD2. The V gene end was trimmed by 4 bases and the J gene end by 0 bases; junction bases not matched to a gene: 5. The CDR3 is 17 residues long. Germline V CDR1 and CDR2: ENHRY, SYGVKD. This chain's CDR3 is CAISGLAGGNSYNEQFF. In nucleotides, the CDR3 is TGTGCCATCAGTGGATTAGCGGGGGGGAACTCCTACAATGAGCAGTTCTTC.

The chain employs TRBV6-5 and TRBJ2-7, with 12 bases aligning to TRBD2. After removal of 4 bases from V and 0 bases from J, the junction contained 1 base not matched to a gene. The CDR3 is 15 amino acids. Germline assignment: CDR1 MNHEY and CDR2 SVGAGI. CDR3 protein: CASSWTSGASYEQYV. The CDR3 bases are TGTGCCAGCAGTTGGACTAGCGGGGCCTCCTACGAGCAGTACGTC.

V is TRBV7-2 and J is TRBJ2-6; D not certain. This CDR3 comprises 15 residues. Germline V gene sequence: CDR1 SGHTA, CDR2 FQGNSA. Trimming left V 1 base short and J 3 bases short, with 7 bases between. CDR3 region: CASSLGANGANVLTF. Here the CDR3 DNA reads TGTGCCAGCAGCTTAGGGGCGAATGGGGCCAACGTCCTGACTTTC.

The CDR3 region has the DNA TGTGCCAGCAGTTCCAGGGATAGCAATCAGCCCCAGCATTTT. Translation gives CASSSRDSNQPQHF. The chain employs TRBV27 and TRBJ1-5; a possible D gene is TRBD1 (5 bases). Germline V gene data show CDR1 as MNHEY and CDR2 as SMNVEV (reference sequence). The CDR3 extends over 14 amino acids. V dropped 4 bases and J dropped 0 bases, with 7 bases sitting between them.

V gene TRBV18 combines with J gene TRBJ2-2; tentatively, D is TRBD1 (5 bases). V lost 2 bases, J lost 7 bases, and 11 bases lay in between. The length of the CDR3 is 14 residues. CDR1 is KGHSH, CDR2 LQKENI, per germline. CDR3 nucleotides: TGTGCCAGCTCACCAAGAAGGGGCATCGGGGAGCTGTTTTTT. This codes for CASSPRRGIGELFF.

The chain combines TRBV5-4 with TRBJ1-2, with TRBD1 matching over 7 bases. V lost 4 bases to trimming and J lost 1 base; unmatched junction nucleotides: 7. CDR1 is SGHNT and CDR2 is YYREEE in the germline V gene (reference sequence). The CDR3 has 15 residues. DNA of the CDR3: TGTGCCAGCAGCACCCGACAGGGATTTAACTATGGCTACACCTTC. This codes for CASSTRQGFNYGYTF.

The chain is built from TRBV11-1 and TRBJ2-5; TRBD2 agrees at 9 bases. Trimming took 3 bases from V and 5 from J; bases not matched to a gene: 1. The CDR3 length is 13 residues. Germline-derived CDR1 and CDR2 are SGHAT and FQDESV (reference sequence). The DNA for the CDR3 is TGTGCCAGCAGCTTCGGACTAGCGGAGACCCAGTACTTC. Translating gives CASSFGLAETQYF.

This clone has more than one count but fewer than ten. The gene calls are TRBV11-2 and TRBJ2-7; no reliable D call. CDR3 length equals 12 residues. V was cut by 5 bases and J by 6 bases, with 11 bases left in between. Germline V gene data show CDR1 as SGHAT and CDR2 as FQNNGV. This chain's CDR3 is CASSPTQFEQYF. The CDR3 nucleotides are TGTGCCAGCAGCCCGACTCAGTTCGAGCAGTACTTC.

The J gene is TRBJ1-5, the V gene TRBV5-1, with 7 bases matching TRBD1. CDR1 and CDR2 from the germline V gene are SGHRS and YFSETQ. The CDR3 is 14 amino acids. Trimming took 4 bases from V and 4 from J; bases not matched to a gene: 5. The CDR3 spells CASSPGTANQPQHF. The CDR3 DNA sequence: TGCGCCAGCAGCCCCGGGACAGCAAATCAGCCCCAGCATTTT.

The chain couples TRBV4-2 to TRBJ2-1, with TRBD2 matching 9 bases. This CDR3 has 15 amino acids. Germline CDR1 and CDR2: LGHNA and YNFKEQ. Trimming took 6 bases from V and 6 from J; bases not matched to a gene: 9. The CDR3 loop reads CASRPLRGGVNEQFF. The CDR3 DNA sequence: TGTGCCAGCAGACCCTTGCGGGGGGGTGTCAATGAGCAGTTCTTC.

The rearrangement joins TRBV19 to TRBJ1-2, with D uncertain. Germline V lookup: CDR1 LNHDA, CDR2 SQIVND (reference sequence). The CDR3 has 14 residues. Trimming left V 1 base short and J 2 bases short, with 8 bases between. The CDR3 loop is CASSIVGRNYGYTF. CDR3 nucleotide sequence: TGTGCCAGTAGTATAGTGGGGAGAAACTATGGCTACACCTTC.

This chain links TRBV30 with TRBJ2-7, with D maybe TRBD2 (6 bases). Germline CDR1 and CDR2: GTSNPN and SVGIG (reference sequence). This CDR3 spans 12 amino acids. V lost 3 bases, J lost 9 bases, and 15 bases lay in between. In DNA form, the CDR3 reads TGTGCCTGGAGCCCCATGGGGGGAGGGCAGTACTTC. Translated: CAWSPMGGGQYF.

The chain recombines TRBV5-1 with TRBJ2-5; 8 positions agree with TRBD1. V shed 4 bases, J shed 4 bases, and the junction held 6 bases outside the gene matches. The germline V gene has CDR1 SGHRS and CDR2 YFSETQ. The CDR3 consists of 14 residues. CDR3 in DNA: TGCGCCAGCAGCGCGCGACAGGGGCCAGAGACCCAGTACTTC. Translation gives CASSARQGPETQYF.

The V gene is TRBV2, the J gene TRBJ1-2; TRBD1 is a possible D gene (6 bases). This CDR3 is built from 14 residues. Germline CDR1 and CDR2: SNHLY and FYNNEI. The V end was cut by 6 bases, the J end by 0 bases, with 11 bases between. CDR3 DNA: TGTGCCAGCAGATGGACAGAAACTAACTATGGCTACACCTTC. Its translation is CASRWTETNYGYTF.

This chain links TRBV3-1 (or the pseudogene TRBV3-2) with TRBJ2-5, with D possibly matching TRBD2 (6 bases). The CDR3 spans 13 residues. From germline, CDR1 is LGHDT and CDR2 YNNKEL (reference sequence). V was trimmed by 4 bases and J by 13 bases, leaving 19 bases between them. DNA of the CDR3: TGTGCCAGCAGCCCGAGTTCACGGGACTTCGTGTACTTC. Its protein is CASSPSSRDFVYF.

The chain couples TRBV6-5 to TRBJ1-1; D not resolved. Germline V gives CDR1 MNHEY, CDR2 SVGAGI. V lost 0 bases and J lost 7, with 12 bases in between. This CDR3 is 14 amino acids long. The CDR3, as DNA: TGTGCCAGCAGTTACTCTTTGAGGGTGAATGAAGCTTTCTTT. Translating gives CASSYSLRVNEAFF.

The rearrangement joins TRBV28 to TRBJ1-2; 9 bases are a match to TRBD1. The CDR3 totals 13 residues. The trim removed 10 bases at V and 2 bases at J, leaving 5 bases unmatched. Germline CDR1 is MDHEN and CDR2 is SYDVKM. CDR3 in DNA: TGTGCCACCTCCGGGACAGGGAACTATGGCTACACCTTC. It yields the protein CATSGTGNYGYTF.

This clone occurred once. This CDR3 is CASSLLQDSYNSPLHF. In nucleotides, the CDR3 is TGCGCCAGCAGTCTTCTGCAGGACTCCTATAATTCACCCCTCCACTTT. The gene calls are TRBV5-1 and TRBJ1-6; D is unresolved. The CDR3 has 16 amino acids. Trimming stripped 5 bases from V and 0 bases from J, with 12 bases between. In germline, CDR1 is SGHRS, CDR2 YFSETQ.

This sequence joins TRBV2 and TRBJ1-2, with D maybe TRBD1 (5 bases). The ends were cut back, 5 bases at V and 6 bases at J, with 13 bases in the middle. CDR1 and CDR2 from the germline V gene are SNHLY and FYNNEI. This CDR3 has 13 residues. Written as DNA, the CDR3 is TGTGCCAGCAGTTCTCAGGGTGTTAATGGCTACACCTTC. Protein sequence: CASSSQGVNGYTF.

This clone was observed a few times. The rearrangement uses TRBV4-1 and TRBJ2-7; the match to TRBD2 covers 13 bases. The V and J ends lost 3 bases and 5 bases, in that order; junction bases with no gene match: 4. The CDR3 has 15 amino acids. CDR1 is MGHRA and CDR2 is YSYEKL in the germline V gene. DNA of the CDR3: TGCGCCAGCAGCCACGGACTAGCGGGGGAAAACGAGCAGTACGTC. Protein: CASSHGLAGENEQYV.

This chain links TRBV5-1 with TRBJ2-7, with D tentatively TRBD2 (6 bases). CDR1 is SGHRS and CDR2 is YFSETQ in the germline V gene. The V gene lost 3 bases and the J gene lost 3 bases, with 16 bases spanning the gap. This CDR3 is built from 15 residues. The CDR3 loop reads CASSSFTGLLYEQYF. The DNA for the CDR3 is TGCGCCAGCAGCTCGTTTACGGGACTCCTCTACGAGCAGTACTTC.

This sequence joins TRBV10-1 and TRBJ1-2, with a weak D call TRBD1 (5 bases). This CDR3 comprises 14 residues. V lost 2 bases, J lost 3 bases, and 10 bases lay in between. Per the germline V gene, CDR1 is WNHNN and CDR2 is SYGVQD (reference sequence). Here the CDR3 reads CASSETRQYYGYTF. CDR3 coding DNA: TGCGCCAGCAGTGAGACCCGACAGTACTATGGCTACACCTTC.